The present entry profiles one TCR beta chain with its context. Its specificity is not known. The sample is drawn from a study of shared clonotypes between healthy human individuals. Study-level points and caveats: Lower generation probabilities were found for non-shared clonotypes than for those shared by all four donors. Larger estimated richness was generally recorded for naive subsets relative to memory subsets.

In the original analysis: Junction-only sequences without quality scores came from ImmunoSEQ, so filtering differed. Using immunoSEQ multiplex PCR, the repertoire was profiled, and TCRdb retains in-frame clones only, with some absent. V and J calls and clone size follow that table, whereas D and trimming were derived from the DNA. The table records 1.5 million to 2.5 million clones, about 95% of them present only once. Germline CDR1 MGHRA, CDR2 YSYEKL. Trimming pared 2 bases from V and 2 bases from J, leaving 18 bases between. CDR3 size: 17 residues. Cells designated naive CD8 were CD45RO-negative and were positively selected for CCR7, with terminally differentiated effector memory CD45RA+ cells excluded.

The chain uses TRBV4-1 and TRBJ1-2; possible D gene TRBD1, 6 bases. The clonotype originates from a man younger than 35 in good health. The sample taken for sequencing was naive CD8+ T cells sorted from blood. This CDR3 reads CASSQPSPYRENYGYTF. The DNA for the CDR3 is TGCGCCAGCAGCCAACCTAGTCCTTACAGGGAGAACTATGGCTACACCTTC.